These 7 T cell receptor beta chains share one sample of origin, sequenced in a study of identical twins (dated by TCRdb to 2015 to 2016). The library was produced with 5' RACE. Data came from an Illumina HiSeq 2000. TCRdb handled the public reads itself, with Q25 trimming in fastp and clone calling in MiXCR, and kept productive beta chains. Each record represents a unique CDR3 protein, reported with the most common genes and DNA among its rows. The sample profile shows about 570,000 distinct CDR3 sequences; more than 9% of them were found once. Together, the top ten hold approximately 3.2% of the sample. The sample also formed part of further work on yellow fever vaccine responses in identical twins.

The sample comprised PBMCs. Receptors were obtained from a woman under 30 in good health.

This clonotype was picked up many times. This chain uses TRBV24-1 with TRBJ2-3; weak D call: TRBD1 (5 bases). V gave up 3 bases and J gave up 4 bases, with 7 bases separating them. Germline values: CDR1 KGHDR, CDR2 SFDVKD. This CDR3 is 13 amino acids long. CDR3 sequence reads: CATSDATADTQYF. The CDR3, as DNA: TGTGCCACCAGTGATGCGACAGCAGATACGCAGTATTTT.

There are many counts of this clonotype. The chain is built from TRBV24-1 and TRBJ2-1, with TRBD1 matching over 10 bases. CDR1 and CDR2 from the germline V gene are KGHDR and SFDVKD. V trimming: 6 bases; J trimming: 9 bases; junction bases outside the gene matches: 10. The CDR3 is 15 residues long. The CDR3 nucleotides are TGTGCCACCAGTATTGGGACAGGGGCCAGAAGTGAGCAGTTCTTC. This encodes CATSIGTGARSEQFF.

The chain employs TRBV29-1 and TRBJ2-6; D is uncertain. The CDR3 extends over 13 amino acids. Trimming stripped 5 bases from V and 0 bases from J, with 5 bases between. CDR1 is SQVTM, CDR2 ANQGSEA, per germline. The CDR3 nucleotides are TGCAGCGTTATAATCTCTGGGGCCAACGTCCTGACTTTC. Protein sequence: CSVIISGANVLTF.

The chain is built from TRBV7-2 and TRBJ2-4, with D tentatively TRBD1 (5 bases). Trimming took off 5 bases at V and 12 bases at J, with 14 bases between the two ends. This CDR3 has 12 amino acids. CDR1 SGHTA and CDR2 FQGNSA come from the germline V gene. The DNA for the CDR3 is TGTGCCAGCAGCGCCAGGGATGGACCTCAGTACTTC. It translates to CASSARDGPQYF.

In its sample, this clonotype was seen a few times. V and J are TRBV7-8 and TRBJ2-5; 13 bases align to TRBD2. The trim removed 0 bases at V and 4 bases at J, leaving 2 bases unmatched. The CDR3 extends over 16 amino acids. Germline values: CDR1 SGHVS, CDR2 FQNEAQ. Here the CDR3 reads CASSLAWTSGRETQYF. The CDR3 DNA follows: TGTGCCAGCAGCTTAGCTTGGACTAGCGGGAGAGAGACCCAGTACTTC.

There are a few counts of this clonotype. The CDR3 DNA follows: TGTGCCAGCAGCTTAGCGTGGGCCAGGGGGCAGATGGGCACCGGGGAGCTGTTTTTT. This encodes CASSLAWARGQMGTGELFF. The rearrangement joins TRBV7-2 to TRBJ2-2, with 8 bases identical to TRBD1. The germline V gene has CDR1 SGHTA and CDR2 FQGNSA. V lost 0 bases to trimming and J lost 4 bases; unmatched junction nucleotides: 13. The CDR3 is made up of 19 amino acids.

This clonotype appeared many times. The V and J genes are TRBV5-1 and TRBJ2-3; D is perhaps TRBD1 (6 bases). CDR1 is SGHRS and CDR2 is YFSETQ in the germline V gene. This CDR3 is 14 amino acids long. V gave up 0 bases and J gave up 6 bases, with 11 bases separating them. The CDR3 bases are TGCGCCAGCAGCTTGGATAGGGGGTTGGATACGCAGTATTTT. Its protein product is CASSLDRGLDTQYF.